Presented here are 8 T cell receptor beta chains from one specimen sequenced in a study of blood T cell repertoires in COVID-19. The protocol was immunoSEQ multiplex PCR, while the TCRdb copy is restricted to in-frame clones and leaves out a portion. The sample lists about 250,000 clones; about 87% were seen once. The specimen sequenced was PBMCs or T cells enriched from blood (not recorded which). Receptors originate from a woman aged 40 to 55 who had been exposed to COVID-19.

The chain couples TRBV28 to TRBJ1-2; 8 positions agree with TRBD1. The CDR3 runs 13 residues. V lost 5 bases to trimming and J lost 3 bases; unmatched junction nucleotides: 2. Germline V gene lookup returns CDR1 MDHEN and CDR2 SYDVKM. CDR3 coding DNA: TGTGCCAGCAGTACAGGGGGGGACTATGGCTACACCTTC. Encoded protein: CASSTGGDYGYTF.

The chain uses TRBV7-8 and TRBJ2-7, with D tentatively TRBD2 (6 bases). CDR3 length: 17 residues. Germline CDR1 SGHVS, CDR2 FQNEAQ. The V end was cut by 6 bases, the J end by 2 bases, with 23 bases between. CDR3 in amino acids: CASRPPPRRGHTYEQYV. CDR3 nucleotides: TGTGCCAGCAGACCCCCTCCTCGGAGGGGCCACACCTACGAGCAGTACGTC.

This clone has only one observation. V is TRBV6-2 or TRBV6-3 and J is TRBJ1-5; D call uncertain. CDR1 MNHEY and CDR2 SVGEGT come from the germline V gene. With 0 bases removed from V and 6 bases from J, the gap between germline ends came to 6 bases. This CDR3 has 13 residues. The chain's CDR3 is CASSYSSVQPQHF. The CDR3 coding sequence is TGTGCCAGCAGTTACTCGTCGGTTCAGCCCCAGCATTTT.

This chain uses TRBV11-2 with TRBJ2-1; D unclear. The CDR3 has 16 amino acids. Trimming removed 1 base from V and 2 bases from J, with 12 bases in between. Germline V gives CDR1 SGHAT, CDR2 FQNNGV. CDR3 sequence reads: CASSLGLNPTYNEQFF. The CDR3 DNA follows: TGTGCCAGCAGCTTAGGATTGAACCCTACCTACAATGAGCAGTTCTTC. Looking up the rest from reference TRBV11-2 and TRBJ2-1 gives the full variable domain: EAGVAQSPRYKIIEKRQSVAFWCNPISGHATLYWYQQILGQGPKLLIQFQNNGVVDDSQLPKDRFSAERLKGVDSTLKIQPAKLEDSAVYLCASSLGLNPTYNEQFFGPGTRLTVL.

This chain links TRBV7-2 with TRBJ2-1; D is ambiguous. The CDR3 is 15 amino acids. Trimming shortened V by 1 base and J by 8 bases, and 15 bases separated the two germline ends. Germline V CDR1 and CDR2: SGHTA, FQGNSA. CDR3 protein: CASSLEMLRFDEQFF. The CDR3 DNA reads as TGTGCCAGCAGCTTAGAGATGTTGCGTTTTGATGAGCAGTTCTTC.

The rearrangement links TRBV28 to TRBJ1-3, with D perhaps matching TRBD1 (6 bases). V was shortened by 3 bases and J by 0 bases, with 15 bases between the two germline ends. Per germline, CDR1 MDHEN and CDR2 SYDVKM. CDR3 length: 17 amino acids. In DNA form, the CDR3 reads TGTGCCAGCAGTTTGCCTAGAACAGGGATCTCTGGAAACACCATATATTTT. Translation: CASSLPRTGISGNTIYF.

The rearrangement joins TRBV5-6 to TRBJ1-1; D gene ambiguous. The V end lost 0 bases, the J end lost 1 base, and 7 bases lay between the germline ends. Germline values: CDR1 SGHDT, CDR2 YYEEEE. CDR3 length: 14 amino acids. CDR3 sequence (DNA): TGTGCCAGCAGCTTGGTCACGGGGAACACTGAAGCTTTCTTT. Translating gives CASSLVTGNTEAFF.

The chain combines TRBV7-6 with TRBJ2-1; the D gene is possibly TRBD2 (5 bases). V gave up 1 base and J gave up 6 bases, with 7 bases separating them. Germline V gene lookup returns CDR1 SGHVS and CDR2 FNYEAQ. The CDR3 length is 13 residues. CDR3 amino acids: CASSLGGGNEQFF. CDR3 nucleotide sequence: TGTGCCAGCAGCTTAGGAGGAGGCAATGAGCAGTTCTTC.